The rows below give T cell receptor beta chains drawn from one sample of a study of T cell responses to AZD1222 COVID-19 vaccine. Only in-frame clones appear in the TCRdb table, and some are missing; sequencing was by immunoSEQ multiplex PCR. Of around 100,000 clones in the sample, about nine tenths were seen once. The material sequenced was peripheral blood, taken on day 0 of AZD1222 vaccination. The receptors stem from an adult in good health. The CDR3 runs from the conserved cysteine through the conserved F or W. D genes are given only for firm matches. Only some rows state a clone size, as once, few, many or a class for expanded clones.

j_gene	v_gene	abundance	d_gene	CDR3aa	CDR3nt
TRBJ2-5	TRBV6-5	NA	TRBD2	CASRKTSGHQETQYF	TGTGCCAGCAGAAAGACTAGCGGCCATCAAGAGACCCAGTACTTC
TRBJ1-5	TRBV7-2	once	TRBD1	CASSLKATGGTDQPQHF	TGTGCCAGCAGCTTAAAAGCGACAGGGGGAACCGATCAGCCCCAGCATTTT
TRBJ2-2	TRBV2	NA	TRBD2	CASSEAGSPWTSGPNTGELFF	TGTGCCAGCAGTGAAGCTGGCAGCCCATGGACTAGCGGACCGAACACCGGGGAGCTGTTTTTT
TRBJ2-3	TRBV5-1	NA	TRBD2	CASRRTSGTTDTQYF	TGCGCCAGCAGGAGGACTAGCGGAACCACAGATACGCAGTATTTT
TRBJ2-3	TRBV5-5	NA	NA	CASSSGAVTTDTQYF	TGTGCCAGCAGCTCCGGGGCCGTGACCACAGATACGCAGTATTTT
TRBJ1-4	TRBV5-1	NA	TRBD1	CASSWDSTNEKLFF	TGCGCCAGCAGCTGGGACAGCACTAATGAAAAACTGTTTTTT
TRBJ1-5	TRBV19	NA	NA	CASSPGDGFLTQHF	TGTGCCAGTAGCCCGGGTGACGGTTTTCTGACCCAGCATTTT
TRBJ2-1	TRBV18	NA	TRBD2	CASSIAGDGFYNEQFF	TGTGCCAGCTCAATAGCGGGAGACGGGTTTTACAATGAGCAGTTCTTC
TRBJ2-1	TRBV30	once	TRBD2	CAWRGLADYNEQFF	TGTGCCTGGCGGGGACTAGCGGACTACAATGAGCAGTTCTTC
TRBJ1-6	TRBV28	NA	NA	CANGGGNSPLHF	TGTGCCAACGGGGGGGGGAATTCACCCCTCCACTTT
TRBJ2-6	TRBV2	NA	TRBD1	CASNKGQILSGANVLTF	TGTGCCAGCAACAAGGGACAGATTCTCTCTGGGGCCAACGTCCTGACTTTC
TRBJ1-1	TRBV6-6	NA	TRBD1	CASTPDRGGEAFF	TGTGCCAGCACACCAGACAGGGGGGGTGAAGCTTTCTTT
TRBJ2-7	TRBV5-1	NA	TRBD2	CASSEAGTSGLNEQYF	TGCGCCAGCAGCGAAGCCGGGACTAGCGGGCTCAACGAGCAGTACTTC
TRBJ1-5	TRBV10-2	NA	NA	CASSESLEGQPQHF	TGCGCCAGCAGTGAGTCGCTGGAAGGACAGCCCCAGCATTTT
TRBJ1-2	TRBV7-8	NA	NA	CASSLAPGIDYTF	TGTGCCAGCAGCTTAGCTCCGGGAATTGACTACACCTTC
TRBJ2-7	TRBV28	NA	NA	CASSLNSYEQYF	TGTGCCAGCAGCCTCAACTCCTACGAGCAGTACTTC
TRBJ2-1	TRBV9	NA	NA	CASSAGVGVSNEQFF	TGTGCCAGCAGCGCCGGGGTGGGCGTCAGCAATGAGCAGTTCTTC
TRBJ1-5	TRBV19	NA	NA	CASSITRTYQPQHF	TGTGCCAGTAGTATTACACGGACCTATCAGCCCCAGCATTTT
TRBJ1-1	TRBV6-5	NA	TRBD1	CASLKQGAAEAFF	TGTGCCAGCCTTAAACAGGGGGCTGCTGAAGCTTTCTTT
TRBJ2-3	TRBV18	NA	TRBD1	CASSLGTGSTDTQYF	TGTGCCAGCTCACTCGGGACAGGGAGCACAGATACGCAGTATTTT
TRBJ1-5	TRBV2	NA	TRBD1	CASSRDRDQPQHF	TGTGCCAGCAGTAGAGACAGGGATCAGCCCCAGCATTTT
TRBJ2-7	TRBV15	NA	NA	CATSKGYEQYF	TGTGCCACCAGCAAAGGCTACGAGCAGTACTTC
TRBJ2-2	TRBV7-7	NA	NA	CASSTGVRTGELFF	TGTGCTAGCAGCACGGGAGTGAGGACCGGGGAGCTGTTTTTT
TRBJ1-6	TRBV24-1	NA	TRBD1	CATSDRALNSPLHF	TGTGCCACCAGCGACAGGGCCTTAAATTCACCCCTCCACTTT
TRBJ2-1	TRBV10-3	NA	TRBD2	CAIGLAGVNNEQFF	TGTGCCATCGGACTAGCGGGAGTCAACAATGAGCAGTTCTTC
TRBJ2-1	TRBV14	once	NA	CASSHLGRPPNEQFF	TGTGCCAGCAGCCATCTGGGCCGACCCCCCAATGAGCAGTTCTTC
TRBJ2-3	TRBV10-3	NA	NA	CAISESETDTQYF	TGTGCCATCAGTGAGTCAGAGACAGATACGCAGTATTTT
TRBJ1-2	TRBV28	NA	NA	CASSSDGLLDYGYTF	TGTGCCAGCAGCTCGGACGGACTTCTTGACTATGGCTACACCTTC
TRBJ2-1	TRBV2	NA	NA	CAGLAVLSYNEQFF	TGTGCCGGATTAGCGGTCCTCTCCTACAATGAGCAGTTCTTC
TRBJ1-6	TRBV18	NA	TRBD1	CASSPRQGMDSPLHF	TGTGCCAGCTCACCTAGACAGGGGATGGATTCACCCCTCCACTTT
TRBJ1-4	TRBV28	NA	TRBD1	CASRKMDRVNEKLFF	TGTGCCAGCAGGAAAATGGACAGGGTTAATGAAAAACTGTTTTTT
TRBJ1-3	TRBV10-3	NA	NA	CAISEHGHVLGNTIYF	TGTGCCATCAGTGAGCATGGGCACGTCCTTGGAAACACCATATATTTT
TRBJ1-5	TRBV5-6	NA	NA	CASSQGHRDQPQHF	TGTGCCAGCAGCCAGGGACACCGGGATCAGCCCCAGCATTTT
TRBJ2-6	TRBV29-1	NA	NA	CSPKQVSGANVLTF	TGCAGCCCAAAACAGGTCTCTGGGGCCAACGTCCTGACTTTC
TRBJ1-1	TRBV6-2/TRBV6-3	NA	TRBD1	CASSYIRDRPNTEAFF	TGTGCCAGCAGTTACATCAGGGACAGACCGAACACTGAAGCTTTCTTT
TRBJ1-1	TRBV20-1	NA	TRBD1	CRAYRGRSFF	TGCAGGGCTTACAGGGGCCGCTCCTTCTTT
TRBJ1-1	TRBV6-5	NA	NA	CASSYFYRDGTEAFF	TGTGCCAGCAGTTACTTCTACAGGGATGGCACTGAAGCTTTCTTT
TRBJ2-7	TRBV30	few	NA	CAWTRDTGGPYEQYF	TGTGCCTGGACCCGGGACACTGGAGGGCCTTACGAGCAGTACTTC
TRBJ1-2	TRBV2	NA	NA	CASRGDDGANYGYTF	TGTGCCAGCCGAGGAGACGACGGAGCTAACTATGGCTACACCTTC
TRBJ1-1	TRBV18	NA	TRBD1	CASSPKMVTGQGTEAFF	TGTGCCAGCTCACCTAAAATGGTAACGGGACAGGGCACTGAAGCTTTCTTT
TRBJ2-7	TRBV28	once	NA	CASSLLPSNRLYEQYF	TGTGCCAGCAGTTTACTCCCTAGCAATCGACTCTACGAGCAGTACTTC
TRBJ2-1	TRBV7-3	NA	NA	CASSLVDANEQFF	TGTGCCAGCAGCTTAGTGGACGCAAATGAGCAGTTCTTC
TRBJ2-7	TRBV11-3	once	NA	CASSLDFTREQYF	TGTGCCAGCAGCTTAGATTTCACCCGCGAGCAGTACTTC